A selection of T cell receptor beta chains follows, all from one sample in a study of STAT3 mutations in large granular lymphocyte leukemia. TCRdb's table, derived via immunoSEQ multiplex PCR, lists solely in-frame clones and lacks some. The data contain about 9,300 clones, roughly 90% of them singletons. The sequenced material came from peripheral blood mononuclear cells. The receptor set was obtained from a man older than 75 with T-cell large granular lymphocyte leukemia. Some clones in this sample may be carry-over from other donors' samples. CDR3s include the opening cysteine and the closing phenylalanine or tryptophan. D genes are given only for firm matches. The size of a clone is reported for some rows only, either as once, few or many, or as a class for expanded clones.

V gene	clone size	J gene	D gene	CDR3 protein	CDR3 DNA
TRBV28	NA	TRBJ2-2	NA	CASSSPGGSGELFF	TGTGCCAGCAGTTCCCCCGGAGGGTCCGGGGAGCTGTTTTTT
TRBV18	few	TRBJ1-2	NA	CASSPLGQSQDYGYTF	TGTGCCAGCTCACCATTAGGACAGAGTCAAGACTATGGCTACACCTTC
TRBV29-1	NA	TRBJ2-1	NA	CSVDSRWYNEQFF	TGCAGCGTTGACTCCAGGTGGTACAATGAGCAGTTCTTC
TRBV7-9	NA	TRBJ2-5	NA	CASSLVRETQYF	TGTGCCAGCAGCTTAGTACGAGAGACCCAGTACTTC
TRBV14	NA	TRBJ2-7	NA	CASSQGGGGRSYEQYF	TGTGCCAGCAGCCAGGGAGGGGGAGGGAGGTCCTACGAGCAGTACTTC
TRBV6-1	NA	TRBJ2-1	TRBD1	CASSVRQGGLYNEQFF	TGTGCCAGCAGTGTTCGACAGGGGGGGTTATACAATGAGCAGTTCTTC
TRBV5-4	NA	TRBJ2-7	NA	CASSLGTLSSYEQYF	TGTGCCAGCAGCTTAGGGACTCTTAGCTCCTACGAGCAGTACTTC
TRBV5-4	few	TRBJ2-7	NA	CASSLDFYEQYF	TGTGCCAGCAGCTTGGACTTCTACGAGCAGTACTTC
TRBV15	NA	TRBJ1-2	NA	CATSIRTSGYGYTF	TGTGCCACCAGCATACGGACGTCGGGCTATGGCTACACCTTC
TRBV5-1	NA	TRBJ2-5	NA	CASSFRGDRETQYF	TGCGCCAGCAGCTTCAGGGGGGACCGGGAGACCCAGTACTTC